The entry below gives a single T cell receptor beta chain sequence along with its context. What it binds is unknown. Each CDR3 protein gets one entry after TCRdb re-called the 5' RACE reads with MiXCR. This sample yields approximately 400,000 distinct CDR3 sequences, of which approximately 26% are seen a single time; about 0.89% belongs to the top ten. This record comes from a study of CD8 T cells in ankylosing spondylitis. This CDR3 region has 13 residues. Between the trimmed V and J ends, which lost 9 bases and 7 bases, there was a span of 16 bases. Broader study findings: In ankylosing spondylitis blood, a motif of eight highly homologous TCR beta variants appeared characteristic.

The chain employs TRBV12-3 or TRBV12-4 and TRBJ2-1; D unclear. The sequence derives from a male donor with ankylosing spondylitis. The material sequenced was blood, either unsorted or a sorted T cell fraction (not recorded which). DNA of the CDR3: TGTGCCAGTCTGTACGGGCCAAGTAATGAGCAGTTCTTC. Translation gives CASLYGPSNEQFF.